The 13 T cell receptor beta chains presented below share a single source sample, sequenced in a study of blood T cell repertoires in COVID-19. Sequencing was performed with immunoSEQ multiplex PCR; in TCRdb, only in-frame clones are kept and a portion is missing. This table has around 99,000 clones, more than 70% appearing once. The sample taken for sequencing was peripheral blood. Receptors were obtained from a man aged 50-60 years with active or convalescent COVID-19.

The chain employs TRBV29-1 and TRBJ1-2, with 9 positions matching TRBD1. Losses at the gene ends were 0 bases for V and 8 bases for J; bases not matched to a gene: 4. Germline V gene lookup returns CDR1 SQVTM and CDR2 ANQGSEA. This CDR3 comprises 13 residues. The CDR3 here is CSVEDGDRAGYTF. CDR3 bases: TGCAGCGTTGAAGATGGGGACAGGGCGGGCTACACCTTC.

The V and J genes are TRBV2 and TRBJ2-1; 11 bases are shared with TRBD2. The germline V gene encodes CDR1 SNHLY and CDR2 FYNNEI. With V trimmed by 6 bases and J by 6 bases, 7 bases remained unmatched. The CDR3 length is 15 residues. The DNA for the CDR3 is TGTGCCAGCAGAAAACTAGCGGGAGATATCAATGAGCAGTTCTTC. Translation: CASRKLAGDINEQFF.

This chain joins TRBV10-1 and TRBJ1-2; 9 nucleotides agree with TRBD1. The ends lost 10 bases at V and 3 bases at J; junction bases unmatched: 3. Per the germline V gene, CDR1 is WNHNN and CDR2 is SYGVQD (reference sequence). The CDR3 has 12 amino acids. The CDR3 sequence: CATGDRDYGYTF. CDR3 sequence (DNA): TGCGCCACCGGGGACAGGGACTATGGCTACACCTTC.

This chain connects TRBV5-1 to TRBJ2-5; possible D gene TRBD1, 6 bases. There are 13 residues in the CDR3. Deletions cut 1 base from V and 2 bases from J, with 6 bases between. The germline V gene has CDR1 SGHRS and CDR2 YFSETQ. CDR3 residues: CASSLRGQETQYF. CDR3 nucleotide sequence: TGCGCCAGCAGCTTGAGGGGGCAAGAGACCCAGTACTTC.

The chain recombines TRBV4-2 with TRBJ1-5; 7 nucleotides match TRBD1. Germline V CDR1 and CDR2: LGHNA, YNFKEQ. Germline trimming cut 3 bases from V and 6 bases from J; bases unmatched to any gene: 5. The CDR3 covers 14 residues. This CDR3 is CASSQTTGVQPQHF. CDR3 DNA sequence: TGTGCCAGCAGCCAGACCACAGGGGTTCAGCCCCAGCATTTT.

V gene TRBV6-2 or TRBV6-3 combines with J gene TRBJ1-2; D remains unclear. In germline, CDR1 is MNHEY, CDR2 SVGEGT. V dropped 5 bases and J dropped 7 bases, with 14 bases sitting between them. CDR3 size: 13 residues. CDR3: CASSHGLHIGYTF. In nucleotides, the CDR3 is TGTGCCAGCAGTCACGGACTTCATATTGGCTACACCTTC.

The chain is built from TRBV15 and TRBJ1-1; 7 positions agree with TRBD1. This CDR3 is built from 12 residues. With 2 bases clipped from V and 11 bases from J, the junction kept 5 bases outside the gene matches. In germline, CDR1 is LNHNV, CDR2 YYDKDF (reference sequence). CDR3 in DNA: TGTGCCACCAGCAGAATGACAGGGAATGCTTTCTTT. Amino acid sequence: CATSRMTGNAFF.

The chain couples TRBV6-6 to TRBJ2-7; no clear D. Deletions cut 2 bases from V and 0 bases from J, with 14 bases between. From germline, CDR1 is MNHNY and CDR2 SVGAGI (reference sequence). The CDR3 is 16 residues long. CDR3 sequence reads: CASSYGLARSSYEQYF. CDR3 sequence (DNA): TGTGCCAGCAGTTACGGTTTAGCCCGGAGCTCCTACGAGCAGTACTTC.

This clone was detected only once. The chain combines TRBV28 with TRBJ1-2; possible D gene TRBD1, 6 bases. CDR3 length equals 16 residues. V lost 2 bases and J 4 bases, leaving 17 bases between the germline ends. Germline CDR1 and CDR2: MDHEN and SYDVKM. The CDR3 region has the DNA TGTGCCAGCAGTTTACCTGGGGGCCACAGTTCCTATGGCTACACCTTC. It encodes CASSLPGGHSSYGYTF.

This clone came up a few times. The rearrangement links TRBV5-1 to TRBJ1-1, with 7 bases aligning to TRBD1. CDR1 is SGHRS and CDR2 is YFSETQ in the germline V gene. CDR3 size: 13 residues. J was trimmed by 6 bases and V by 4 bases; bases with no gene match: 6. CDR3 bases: TGCGCCAGCAGCCTACGACAGGGCCCTGAAGCTTTCTTT. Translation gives CASSLRQGPEAFF.

In nucleotides, the CDR3 is TGTGCCAGCAGCCAAACGGGCCTAGCGGGAGGCGGGGGCTACAATGAGCAGTTCTTC. As protein: CASSQTGLAGGGGYNEQFF. The genes are TRBV7-9 and TRBJ2-1; 11 positions agree with TRBD2. Germline loops: CDR1 SEHNR, CDR2 FQNEAQ (reference sequence). This CDR3 has 19 residues. With V trimmed by 5 bases and J by 3 bases, 15 bases remained unmatched. Full variable domain (rest looked up from reference TRBV7-9 and TRBJ2-1): DTGVSQNPRHKITKRGQNVTFRCDPISEHNRLYWYRQTLGQGPEFLTYFQNEAQLEKSRLLSDRFSAERPKGSFSTLEIQRTEQGDSAMYLCASSQTGLAGGGGYNEQFFGPGTRLTVL.

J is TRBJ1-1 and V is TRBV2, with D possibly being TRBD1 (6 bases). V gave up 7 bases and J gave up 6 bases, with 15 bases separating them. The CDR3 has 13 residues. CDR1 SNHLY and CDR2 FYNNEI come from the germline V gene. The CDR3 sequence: CASTLDRSAEAFF. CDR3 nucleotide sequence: TGTGCCAGCACCTTAGACAGGTCGGCTGAAGCTTTCTTT.

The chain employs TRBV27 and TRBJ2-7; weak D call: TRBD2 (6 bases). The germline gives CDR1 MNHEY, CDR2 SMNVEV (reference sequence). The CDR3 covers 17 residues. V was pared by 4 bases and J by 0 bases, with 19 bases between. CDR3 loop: CASSSRGASESSYEQYF. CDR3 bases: TGTGCCAGCAGTTCAAGAGGGGCTAGCGAGAGCTCCTACGAGCAGTACTTC.